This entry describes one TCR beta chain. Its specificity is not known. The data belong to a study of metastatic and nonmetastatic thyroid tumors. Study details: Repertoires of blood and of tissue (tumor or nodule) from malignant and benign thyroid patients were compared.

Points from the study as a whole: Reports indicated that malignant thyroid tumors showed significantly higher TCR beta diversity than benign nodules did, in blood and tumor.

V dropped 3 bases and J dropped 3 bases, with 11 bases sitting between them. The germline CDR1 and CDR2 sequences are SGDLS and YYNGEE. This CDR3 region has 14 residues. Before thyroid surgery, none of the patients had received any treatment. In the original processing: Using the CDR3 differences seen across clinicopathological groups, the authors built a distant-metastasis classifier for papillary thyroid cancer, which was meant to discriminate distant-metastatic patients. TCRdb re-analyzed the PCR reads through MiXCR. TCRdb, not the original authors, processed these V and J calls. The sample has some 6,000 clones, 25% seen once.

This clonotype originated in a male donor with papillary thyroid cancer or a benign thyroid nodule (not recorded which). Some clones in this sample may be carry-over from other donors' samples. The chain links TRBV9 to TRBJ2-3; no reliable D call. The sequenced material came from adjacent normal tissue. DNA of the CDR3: TGTGCCAGCAGCGAGAGTGGAGTTACAGATACGCAGTATTTT. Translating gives CASSESGVTDTQYF.